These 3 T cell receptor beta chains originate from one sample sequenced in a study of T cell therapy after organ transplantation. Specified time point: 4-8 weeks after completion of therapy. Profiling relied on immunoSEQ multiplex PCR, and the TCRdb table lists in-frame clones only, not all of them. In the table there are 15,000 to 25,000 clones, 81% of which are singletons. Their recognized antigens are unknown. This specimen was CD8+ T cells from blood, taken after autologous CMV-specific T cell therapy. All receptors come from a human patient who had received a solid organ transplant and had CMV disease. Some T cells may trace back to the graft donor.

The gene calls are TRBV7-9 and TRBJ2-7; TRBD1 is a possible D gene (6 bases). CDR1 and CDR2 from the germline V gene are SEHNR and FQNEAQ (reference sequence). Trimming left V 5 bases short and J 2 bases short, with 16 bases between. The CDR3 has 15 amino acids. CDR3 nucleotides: TGTGCCAGCAGCCTATTTACAGGGCGGCCCTACGAGCAGTACTTC. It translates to CASSLFTGRPYEQYF.

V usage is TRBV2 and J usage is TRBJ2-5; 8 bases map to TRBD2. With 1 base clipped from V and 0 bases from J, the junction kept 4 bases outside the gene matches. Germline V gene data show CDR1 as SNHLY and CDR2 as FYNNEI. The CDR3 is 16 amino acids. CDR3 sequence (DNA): TGTGCCAGCAGTGAAGTTGGCGGGGGGCACCAAGAGACCCAGTACTTC. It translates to CASSEVGGGHQETQYF.

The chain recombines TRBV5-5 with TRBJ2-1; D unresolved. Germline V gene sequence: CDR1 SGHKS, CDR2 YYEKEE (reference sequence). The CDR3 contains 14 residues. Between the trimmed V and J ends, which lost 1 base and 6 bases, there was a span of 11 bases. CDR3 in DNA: TGTGCCAGCAGCTTGCAGGCCAAGATCAATGAGCAGTTCTTC. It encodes CASSLQAKINEQFF.